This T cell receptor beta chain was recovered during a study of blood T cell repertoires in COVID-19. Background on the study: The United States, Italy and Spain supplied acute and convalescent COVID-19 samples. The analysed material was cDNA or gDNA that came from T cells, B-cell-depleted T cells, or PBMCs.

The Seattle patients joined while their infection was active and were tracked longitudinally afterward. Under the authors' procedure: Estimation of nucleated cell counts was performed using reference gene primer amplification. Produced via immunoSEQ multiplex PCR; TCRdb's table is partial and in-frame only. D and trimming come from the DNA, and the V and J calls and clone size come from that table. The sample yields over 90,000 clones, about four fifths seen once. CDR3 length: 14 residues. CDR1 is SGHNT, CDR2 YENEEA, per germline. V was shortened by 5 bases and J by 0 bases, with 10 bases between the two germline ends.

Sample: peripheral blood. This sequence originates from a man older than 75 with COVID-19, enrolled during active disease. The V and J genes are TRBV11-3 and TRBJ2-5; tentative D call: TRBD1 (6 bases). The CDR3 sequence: CASSQGRDQETQYF. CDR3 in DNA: TGTGCCAGCAGCCAGGGGAGAGACCAAGAGACCCAGTACTTC.